Shown below are 14 T cell receptor beta chains from a single sample sequenced in a study of cytomegalovirus exposure and HLA in healthy donors. Clones were read by immunoSEQ multiplex PCR, and TCRdb kept only the in-frame ones, dropping some. The data show roughly 270,000 clones, roughly 90% seen once. Sequencing was performed on PBMCs. The receptors come from a woman younger than 30 in good health and CMV-seronegative.

V gene TRBV28 combines with J gene TRBJ2-1; TRBD1 matches at 10 bases. The CDR3 is made up of 15 amino acids. J lost 9 bases, V lost 4 bases, and 9 bases had no gene match. Germline V lookup: CDR1 MDHEN, CDR2 SYDVKM. CDR3 nucleotide sequence: TGTGCCAGCAGTTCCCCCGGGACAGGGGACCGTGAGCAGTTCTTC. It is translated as CASSSPGTGDREQFF.

This sequence joins TRBV9 and TRBJ2-1; D gene unclear. CDR1 SGDLS and CDR2 YYNGEE come from the germline V gene. The CDR3 sequence is 14 residues long. Trimming pared 3 bases from V and 8 bases from J, leaving 15 bases between. The CDR3 protein is CASSARGSIYEQFF. The CDR3 nucleotides read TGTGCCAGCAGCGCCCGCGGATCAATCTATGAGCAGTTCTTC. Full variable domain (remainder filled in from reference TRBV9 and TRBJ2-1): DSGVTQTPKHLITATGQRVTLRCSPRSGDLSVYWYQQSLDQGLQFLIQYYNGEERAKGNILERFSAQQFPDLHSELNLSSLELGDSALYFCASSARGSIYEQFFGPGTRLTVL.

About this clone itself: An end of the junction differs from the germline gene, which may be a read error. The chain has TRBV7-7 and TRBJ2-2; no definite D call. Germline lookup yields CDR1 SSHAT and CDR2 FNYEAQ (reference sequence). CDR3 length: 13 residues. CDR3 DNA: TGTGCTAGCAGCGTCGGAGACACCGGGGAGCTGTTTTTT. Amino acids: CASSVGDTGELFF. Supplemented by reference TRBV7-7 and TRBJ2-2, the full variable domain reads GAGVSQSPRYKVTKRGQDVTLRCDPISSHATLYWYQQALGQGPEFLTYFNYEAQPDKSGLPSDRFSAERPEGSISTLTIQRTEQRDSAMYRCASSVGDTGELFFGEGSRLTVL.

This clone was observed a single time. Other DNA sequences in the same sample also yield this CDR3. This rearrangement joins TRBV6-5 to TRBJ1-3; 7 nucleotides line up with TRBD1. In germline, CDR1 is MNHEY, CDR2 SVGAGI. After removal of 5 bases from V and 4 bases from J, the junction contained 5 bases not matched to a gene. There are 14 residues in the CDR3. CDR3 sequence: CASSLRGQGNTIYF. As DNA, the CDR3 is TGTGCCAGCAGTCTGAGGGGGCAGGGAAACACCATATATTTT.

The chain recombines TRBV5-1 with TRBJ2-1; TRBD2 aligns across 13 bases. Per the germline V gene, CDR1 is SGHRS and CDR2 is YFSETQ. The CDR3 is 17 residues long. Losses at the gene ends were 4 bases for V and 6 bases for J; bases not matched to a gene: 10. CDR3 in amino acids: CASSPITSGRAFNEQFF. Here the CDR3 DNA reads TGCGCCAGCAGCCCCATTACTAGCGGGAGGGCCTTCAATGAGCAGTTCTTC.

The rearrangement joins TRBV19 to TRBJ1-5; D perhaps matches TRBD1 (5 bases). The V gene's germline CDR1 is LNHDA and CDR2 SQIVND (reference sequence). V lost 3 bases and J lost 2, with 11 bases in between. The CDR3 contains 15 residues. The CDR3 region is CASSMELGRNQPQHF. The CDR3 nucleotides read TGTGCCAGTAGTATGGAACTGGGGCGCAATCAGCCCCAGCATTTT.

The genes are TRBV5-1 and TRBJ2-7, with 8 bases lining up with TRBD2. Losses at the gene ends were 4 bases for V and 5 bases for J; bases not matched to a gene: 14. The CDR3 sequence is 16 residues long. CDR1 and CDR2 (germline): SGHRS, YFSETQ. Here the CDR3 DNA reads TGCGCCAGCAGCCAGAGAATGACTAGCGCTGGCCACGAGCAGTACTTC. Protein sequence: CASSQRMTSAGHEQYF.

The chain has TRBV28 and TRBJ2-1, with TRBD2 as a possible D gene (6 bases). This CDR3 region has 15 residues. Germline V gene sequence: CDR1 MDHEN, CDR2 SYDVKM. The V and J ends lost 2 bases and 6 bases respectively, with 14 bases between them. CDR3 loop: CASSLISGVGNEQFF. CDR3 DNA sequence: TGTGCCAGCAGTTTAATATCGGGAGTGGGCAATGAGCAGTTCTTC.

This clone was seen a single time. The rearrangement uses TRBV5-6 and TRBJ2-1; the D is unclear. This CDR3 spans 13 amino acids. Germline assignment: CDR1 SGHDT and CDR2 YYEEEE. V was shortened by 0 bases and J by 2 bases, with 3 bases between the two germline ends. The CDR3 here is CASSLGAYNEQFF. CDR3 coding DNA: TGTGCCAGCAGCTTGGGAGCCTACAATGAGCAGTTCTTC.

V is TRBV29-1 and J is TRBJ2-7, with 10 bases that match TRBD2. The trim removed 6 bases at V and 3 bases at J, leaving 8 bases unmatched. The germline CDR1 and CDR2 sequences are SQVTM and ANQGSEA. The CDR3 consists of 14 residues. CDR3 nucleotide sequence: TGCAGCGTCCCTCTAGCGGGAGACGGCTACGAGCAGTACTTC. As protein: CSVPLAGDGYEQYF.

The genes are TRBV7-2 and TRBJ2-3; 12 nucleotides agree with TRBD2. The V segment lost 6 bases and the J segment 1 base; nucleotides outside the gene matches: 5. There are 16 residues in the CDR3. CDR1 is SGHTA, CDR2 FQGNSA, per germline. This CDR3 is CASSRLAGVRTDTQYF. In DNA, the CDR3 is TGTGCCAGCAGTCGACTAGCGGGAGTTCGCACAGATACGCAGTATTTT. The whole variable domain, filled in from reference TRBV7-2 and TRBJ2-3, reads GAGVSQSPSNKVTEKGKDVELRCDPISGHTALYWYRQSLGQGLEFLIYFQGNSAPDKSGLPSDRFSAERTGGSVSTLTIQRTQQEDSAVYLCASSRLAGVRTDTQYFGPGTRLTVL.

The genes are TRBV5-1 and TRBJ1-6, with a tentative D call TRBD1 (5 bases). Germline-derived CDR1 and CDR2 are SGHRS and YFSETQ. CDR3 size: 15 residues. Trimming left V 6 bases short and J 5 bases short, with 15 bases between. The CDR3 DNA reads TGCGCCAGCACCCCATCATCAGGGAATAATTCACCCCTCCACTTT. Its translation: CASTPSSGNNSPLHF.

This clone has a single count. The chain employs TRBV6-5 and TRBJ2-1; D unclear. V lost 6 bases to trimming and J lost 11 bases, with 14 bases between them. Germline-derived CDR1 and CDR2 are MNHEY and SVGAGI. CDR3 size: 12 residues. This CDR3 is CASSLKDPKQFF. The CDR3 DNA is TGTGCCAGCAGCCTAAAAGATCCCAAGCAGTTCTTC.

V gene TRBV7-6 combines with J gene TRBJ2-2; maybe TRBD1 (6 bases). Germline V CDR1 and CDR2: SGHVS, FNYEAQ. The CDR3 has 16 residues. Between the trimmed V and J ends, which lost 3 bases and 1 base, there was a span of 12 bases. CDR3 loop: CASSFAGTKNTGELFF. CDR3 nucleotide sequence: TGTGCCAGCAGCTTCGCCGGGACAAAGAACACCGGGGAGCTGTTTTTT.